This TCR beta chain is from a study of T cells in localized non-small cell lung cancer. Points from the study as a whole: Median roughly 57 top-100 tumor clones were shared with paired adjacent lung. Peak T cell clonality was found in uninvolved adjacent lung, exceeding tumor.

This clone is a singleton in its sample. As yet, its antigen is unknown. Germline assignment: CDR1 SEHNR and CDR2 FQNEAQ (reference sequence). V gave up 3 bases and J gave up 0 bases, with 15 bases separating them. The CDR3 covers 17 residues. Clones were read by immunoSEQ multiplex PCR, and TCRdb kept only the in-frame ones, dropping some. The sample contains roughly 70,000 clones, 80% to 90% of which appear only once. The material was peripheral blood, obtained before any cancer treatment. V and J are TRBV7-9 and TRBJ1-3; D possibly corresponds to TRBD1 (5 bases). The receptor was derived from a male donor older than 55 with stage III squamous cell lung carcinoma. CDR3 loop: CASSFRGITSSGNTIYF. CDR3 sequence (DNA): TGTGCCAGCAGCTTCCGGGGGATCACGAGCTCTGGAAACACCATATATTTT.